This is a list of T cell receptor beta chains from one sample in a study of blood T cell repertoires in COVID-19. Measured with immunoSEQ multiplex PCR; TCRdb has only the in-frame clones, and not every one. The sample includes roughly 45,000 clones, approximately 87% of them seen just once. Sequencing input: peripheral blood. Receptor source: a human donor in a cohort sampled during active COVID-19. Both conserved end residues are trimmed from each CDR3. Each record gives: J gene, V gene, CDR3 protein.

>TRBJ1-1|TRBV12-5
ASGFSSGRGETF
>TRBJ1-1|TRBV19
ASSIATARATEAF
>TRBJ1-1|TRBV6-6
ASSYPRQERAEAF
>TRBJ2-3|TRBV4-3
ASSQEVSSGSTDTQY
>TRBJ2-7|TRBV7-8
ASSLVNTNYEQY
>TRBJ1-1|TRBV29-1
SVETSTGVTEAF
>TRBJ1-3|TRBV11-2
ASSFLTGASGNTIY
>TRBJ1-2|TRBV5-1
ASSPSGEVYGYT
>TRBJ1-2|TRBV18
ASLTTTGSSGYT
>TRBJ1-1|TRBV18
ASSPRDRGLNTEAF
>TRBJ1-3|TRBV4-2
ASSQAPTGYGNTIY
>TRBJ1-3|TRBV18
ASSTGQGNSGNTIY
>TRBJ1-1|TRBV15
ATTTERYTEAF
>TRBJ1-2|TRBV4-1
ASSQDSSNYGYT
>TRBJ2-7|TRBV5-1
ASSRGQRSYEQY
>TRBJ1-6|TRBV3-1/TRBV3-2
ASSRGHPNSPLH
>TRBJ1-5|TRBV6-2/TRBV6-3
ASSYSVYQPQH
>TRBJ1-1|TRBV14
ASSFRGWTEAF
>TRBJ1-5|TRBV28
AMRGLGQPQH
>TRBJ1-5|TRBV19
ASTLYGQARNQPQH
>TRBJ1-2|TRBV12-3/TRBV12-4
ASSFQGSYGYT
>TRBJ1-1|TRBV4-3
ASSQDHGGQLGTEAF
>TRBJ1-6|TRBV9
ASSLGTGINSPLH
>TRBJ1-5|TRBV10-3
AISDRNNQPQH
>TRBJ1-5|TRBV29-1
SVEDGTGGNQPQH
>TRBJ2-5|TRBV5-1
ASSHRREETQY
>TRBJ1-1|TRBV5-8
ASSRDRGRGVFTEAF
>TRBJ1-1|TRBV7-6
ASSLQIGVPF
>TRBJ2-7|TRBV15
ATSSAKQQTYEQY
>TRBJ1-5|TRBV10-3
AIRADSHQPQH
>TRBJ1-1|TRBV7-9
ASSLEAGRAF
>TRBJ2-3|TRBV9
ASSVGAITHTDTQY
>TRBJ1-3|TRBV7-2
ASSFDRGSGNTIY
>TRBJ1-1|TRBV9
ASYEIHGTDTEAF
>TRBJ1-4|TRBV16
ASSQFSGEKLF
>TRBJ2-1|TRBV6-2/TRBV6-3
ASSNAGGFHNEQF
>TRBJ1-2|TRBV5-4
ASSRTGEGYT
>TRBJ1-2|TRBV5-8
ASSEDSGDYGYT
>TRBJ1-2|TRBV19
ASSILGDRAHGYT
>TRBJ1-1|TRBV19
ASSRDRVPNTEAF
>TRBJ2-5|TRBV12-3/TRBV12-4
ASSFRGQETQY
>TRBJ1-6|TRBV19
ASQNRDRNSPLH
>TRBJ2-7|TRBV7-2
ASSSQTSGGFEQY